The 16 T cell receptor beta chains below were found in one sample sequenced in a study of T cells in Graves' hyperthyroidism and ophthalmopathy. The investigators amplified TCR beta CDR3 regions from RNA transcripts. Researchers ran a first-round RT-PCR on the TCR CDR3 using the HTBI primer set. TCRdb called the multiplex PCR reads again in MiXCR, with one record for every CDR3 protein. The sample consists of hundreds of thousands of distinct CDR3 sequences, around 15% of them appearing once. The sequencing sample was made of blood. The receptor source for this set is a woman aged 25 to 45 with Graves' hyperthyroidism.

This clonotype was counted a few times. This chain links TRBV6-1 with TRBJ1-6; D is possibly TRBD1 (6 bases). The V end lost 1 base, the J end lost 5 bases, and 15 bases lay between the germline ends. Germline lookup yields CDR1 MNHNS and CDR2 SASEGT. CDR3 size: 17 residues. The CDR3 coding sequence is TGTGCCAGCAGTGAAGGTTATAGGGGGAGGGATAATTCACCCCTCCACTTT. Its translation: CASSEGYRGRDNSPLHF.

At least ten counts were recorded for this clonotype. The chain employs TRBV28 and TRBJ2-1; 9 nucleotides match TRBD1. Germline values: CDR1 MDHEN, CDR2 SYDVKM. CDR3 length: 17 amino acids. Trimming cost V 6 bases and J 7 bases; bases outside gene matches: 16. The CDR3 DNA follows: TGTGCCAGCAGCGGGACAGGGTTTAGGGAATCTAGGAATGAGCAGTTCTTC. Its translation is CASSGTGFRESRNEQFF. The complete variable domain, with remaining parts taken from reference TRBV28 and TRBJ2-1, reads DVKVTQSSRYLVKRTGEKVFLECVQDMDHENMFWYRQDPGLGLRLIYFSYDVKMKEKGDIPEGYSVSREKKERFSLILESASTNQTSMYLCASSGTGFRESRNEQFFGPGTRLTVL.

The CDR3 reads CASSLAGFPETQYF. DNA of the CDR3: TGTGCCAGCAGCTTGGCAGGGTTCCCAGAGACCCAGTACTTC. The chain recombines TRBV7-2 with TRBJ2-5; tentatively, D is TRBD1 (5 bases). The CDR3 is 14 residues long. Between the trimmed V and J ends, which lost 3 bases and 4 bases, there was a span of 12 bases. CDR1 is SGHTA and CDR2 is FQGNSA in the germline V gene.

In its sample, this clonotype was seen many times. The V and J genes are TRBV6-1 and TRBJ1-2; 9 nucleotides match TRBD1. The CDR3 runs 14 residues. J lost 3 bases, V lost 5 bases, and 4 bases had no gene match. Germline CDR1 and CDR2: MNHNS and SASEGT. CDR3 bases: TGTGCCAGCAGTTCACGACAGGGGGACTATGGCTACACCTTC. This codes for CASSSRQGDYGYTF.

The chain employs TRBV20-1 and TRBJ1-3; D remains ambiguous. CDR3 length: 13 amino acids. From germline, CDR1 is DFQATT and CDR2 SNEGSKA (reference sequence). Deletions cut 6 bases from V and 10 bases from J, with 19 bases between. Written as DNA, the CDR3 is TGCAGTGCCCAAGAGCAAACTGGAGGGACCATATATTTT. This codes for CSAQEQTGGTIYF.

This clonotype has only a few counts. The CDR3 DNA sequence: TGTGCCAGCAGCCCTACCGGGACTAGAAGCTACGAGCAGTACTTC. Protein sequence: CASSPTGTRSYEQYF. The chain joins TRBV6-1 to TRBJ2-7; 8 bases align to TRBD2. The CDR3 has 15 amino acids. The junction had 10 bases not matched to a gene; V was cut back by 6 bases and J by 3 bases. CDR1 is MNHNS, CDR2 SASEGT, per germline.

This clonotype occurred a few times. The chain joins TRBV29-1 to TRBJ2-2; no clear D. This CDR3 has 11 amino acids. The germline gives CDR1 SQVTM, CDR2 ANQGSEA. Trimming left V 6 bases short and J 5 bases short, with 7 bases between. The chain's CDR3 is CSVFKTGELFF. In DNA form, the CDR3 reads TGCAGCGTATTCAAGACCGGGGAGCTGTTTTTT.

A single count supports this clonotype. J is TRBJ2-5 and V is TRBV7-3; perhaps TRBD2 as D (6 bases). With the DNA end fitting TRBJ2-1 better, the J assignment may be wrong. The germline V gene encodes CDR1 SGHTA and CDR2 FQGTGA. The CDR3 runs 15 residues. CDR3 amino acids: CASSLDVHPGETQFF. The CDR3 DNA is TGTGCCAGCAGCCTCGACGTGCACCCGGGAGAGACCCAGTTCTTC.

CDR3 protein: CASSVDRGTQYF. CDR3 DNA: TGCGCCAGCAGCGTGGACAGGGGGACGCAGTATTTT. The V and J genes are TRBV5-1 and TRBJ2-3; 10 positions match TRBD1. The CDR3 totals 12 residues. Germline CDR1 reads SGHRS; CDR2 reads YFSETQ. The ends lost 4 bases at V and 9 bases at J; junction bases unmatched: 2.

This clonotype has just a few counts. The J gene is TRBJ2-1, the V gene TRBV7-2; tentatively, D is TRBD1 or TRBD2 (5 bases each). The CDR3 is 16 amino acids. The germline gives CDR1 SGHTA, CDR2 FQGNSA. V lost 3 bases to trimming and J lost 6 bases, with 18 bases between them. The CDR3 sequence: CASSLRGDGGGNEQFF. The CDR3 DNA reads as TGTGCCAGCAGCTTGAGGGGAGACGGAGGAGGCAATGAGCAGTTCTTC. Complete variable domain (other parts from reference TRBV7-2 and TRBJ2-1): GAGVSQSPSNKVTEKGKDVELRCDPISGHTALYWYRQSLGQGLEFLIYFQGNSAPDKSGLPSDRFSAERTGGSVSTLTIQRTQQEDSAVYLCASSLRGDGGGNEQFFGPGTRLTVL.

In this sample, this clonotype turned up a few times. This chain joins TRBV27 and TRBJ1-6; TRBD1 matches 8 bases. Germline-derived CDR1 and CDR2 are MNHEY and SMNVEV (reference sequence). The CDR3 length is 16 residues. Trimming cost V 4 bases and J 5 bases; bases outside gene matches: 7. This CDR3 reads CASSSTGTGDNSPLHF. CDR3 sequence (DNA): TGTGCCAGCAGTTCCACCGGGACAGGAGATAATTCACCCCTCCACTTT.

The chain links TRBV19 to TRBJ2-7; 9 bases are shared with TRBD1. The CDR3 sequence is 14 residues long. Trimming took 4 bases from V and 5 from J; bases not matched to a gene: 6. The germline gives CDR1 LNHDA, CDR2 SQIVND (reference sequence). The CDR3 DNA reads as TGTGCCAGTAGTAAGGGACAGGGCTCGGACGAGCAGTACTTC. Amino acids: CASSKGQGSDEQYF.

The rearrangement links TRBV20-1 to TRBJ2-7; no reliable D call. This CDR3 is built from 15 residues. Germline V gene sequence: CDR1 DFQATT, CDR2 SNEGSKA (reference sequence). V was shortened by 0 bases and J by 5 bases, with 17 bases between the two germline ends. CDR3 bases: TGCAGTGCTAGAGATATCCAATTTATAGTCCACGAGCAGTACTTC. This gives the protein CSARDIQFIVHEQYF.

As to this clonotype: A much larger clone differs by one base, so this may be a read error. The CDR3 nucleotides read TGTGCCACCAGCAGTGTGGGGGACAGGGGGCACAATGAGCAGTTCTTC. Its protein product is CATSSVGDRGHNEQFF. The chain employs TRBV15 and TRBJ2-1; 12 bases fit TRBD1. Germline lookup yields CDR1 LNHNV and CDR2 YYDKDF (reference sequence). Trimming cost V 3 bases and J 5 bases; bases outside gene matches: 5. The CDR3 consists of 16 residues. Based on the CDR3 plus reference TRBV15 and TRBJ2-1, the full variable domain is DAMVIQNPRYQVTQFGKPVTLSCSQTLNHNVMYWYQQKSSQAPKLLFHYYDKDFNNEADTPDNFQSRRPNTSFCFLDIRSPGLGDTAMYLCATSSVGDRGHNEQFFGPGTRLTVL.

This clonotype came up many times. The chain combines TRBV12-3 or TRBV12-4 with TRBJ2-2, with 11 bases that match TRBD2. The CDR3 length is 14 residues. V gave up 4 bases and J gave up 5 bases; unmatched junction bases: 0. The chain's CDR3 is CASSWTSGTGELFF. In DNA, the CDR3 is TGTGCCAGCAGTTGGACTAGCGGGACCGGGGAGCTGTTTTTT.

Written as DNA, the CDR3 is TGTGCCAGCAGTTGGGCCCGGGGCTCTGGAAACACCATATATTTT. This gives the protein CASSWARGSGNTIYF. The J gene is TRBJ1-3, the V gene TRBV28; D is undetermined. The CDR3 contains 15 residues. With 4 bases removed from V and 0 bases from J, the gap between germline ends came to 10 bases. Looked up from germline, CDR1 is MDHEN and CDR2 is SYDVKM.